The 22 T cell receptor beta chains below come from one sample, sequenced in a study of blood T cell repertoires in COVID-19. Clones were read by immunoSEQ multiplex PCR, and TCRdb kept only the in-frame ones, dropping some. This sample has 100,000 to 120,000 clones, with about 88% found just once. The specimen sequenced was peripheral blood. The receptors were sampled from a man aged 40-55 years with acute or convalescent COVID-19.

The chain recombines TRBV15 with TRBJ2-7; TRBD1 matches 10 bases. The junction had 8 bases not matched to a gene; V was cut back by 0 bases and J by 3 bases. This CDR3 is 17 amino acids long. Germline V CDR1 and CDR2: LNHNV, YYDKDF (reference sequence). CDR3 sequence reads: CATSRDPFGTGDYEQYF. For the CDR3, the DNA is TGTGCCACCAGCAGAGACCCATTCGGGACAGGGGACTACGAGCAGTACTTC. The full variable domain, in which reference TRBV15 and TRBJ2-7 provide the parts outside the CDR3, is DAMVIQNPRYQVTQFGKPVTLSCSQTLNHNVMYWYQQKSSQAPKLLFHYYDKDFNNEADTPDNFQSRRPNTSFCFLDIRSPGLGDTAMYLCATSRDPFGTGDYEQYFGPGTRLTVT.

V and J are TRBV15 and TRBJ2-2; 10 nucleotides agree with TRBD2. This CDR3 is built from 15 residues. With 6 bases clipped from V and 5 bases from J, the junction kept 6 bases outside the gene matches. CDR1 LNHNV and CDR2 YYDKDF come from the germline V gene (reference sequence). This chain's CDR3 is CATRGSGGETGELFF. The CDR3 nucleotides read TGTGCCACCAGGGGAAGCGGGGGGGAAACCGGGGAGCTGTTTTTT.

This chain's CDR3 is CASSATSGGAGRTDTQYF. In DNA, the CDR3 is TGTGCCAGCAGCGCCACTAGCGGGGGGGCTGGCCGGACAGATACGCAGTATTTT. V usage is TRBV11-3 and J usage is TRBJ2-3, with 13 bases identical to TRBD2. Germline V gene sequence: CDR1 SGHNT, CDR2 YENEEA. Unmatched junction bases numbered 11, after V lost 5 bases and J lost 3 bases. This CDR3 is built from 18 residues.

This clone has just one count. The chain is built from TRBV3-1 (or the pseudogene TRBV3-2) and TRBJ2-5; a weak D match, TRBD2 (6 bases). V was clipped by 1 base and J by 2 bases, with 11 bases between them. Germline V gene data show CDR1 as LGHDT and CDR2 as YNNKEL (reference sequence). The CDR3 is made up of 15 amino acids. CDR3 residues: CASSQGAGLQETQYF. CDR3 DNA sequence: TGTGCCAGCAGCCAAGGAGCGGGTCTGCAAGAGACCCAGTACTTC.

The chain is built from TRBV4-1 and TRBJ1-1, with D tentatively TRBD1 (6 bases). V lost 5 bases, J lost 3 bases, and 16 bases lay in between. Per the germline V gene, CDR1 is MGHRA and CDR2 is YSYEKL. The CDR3 spans 15 residues. The DNA for the CDR3 is TGCGCCAGCAGCTGGGGGAGGGGGATCGACACTGAAGCTTTCTTT. Protein product: CASSWGRGIDTEAFF.

The V call is TRBV24-1, the J call TRBJ2-3; TRBD2 aligns across 8 bases. This CDR3 has 14 residues. J was trimmed by 5 bases and V by 8 bases; bases with no gene match: 8. Germline V CDR1 and CDR2: KGHDR, SFDVKD. The CDR3 here is CATNGGGEEDTQYF. The CDR3 DNA follows: TGTGCCACCAACGGGGGGGGCGAGGAAGATACGCAGTATTTT.

The chain employs TRBV7-2 and TRBJ2-1, with 13 bases that match TRBD2. Germline values: CDR1 SGHTA, CDR2 FQGNSA. This CDR3 is built from 18 residues. V lost 4 bases to trimming and J lost 0 bases; unmatched junction nucleotides: 6. Here the CDR3 reads CASSSGLAGANSYNEQFF. As DNA, the CDR3 is TGTGCCAGCAGCTCAGGACTAGCGGGGGCGAACTCCTACAATGAGCAGTTCTTC.

This chain joins TRBV5-6 and TRBJ2-2; TRBD1 agrees at 9 bases. CDR1 and CDR2 from the germline V gene are SGHDT and YYEEEE. V lost 0 bases to trimming and J lost 5 bases; unmatched junction nucleotides: 5. The CDR3 runs to 16 residues. CDR3 sequence reads: CASSLVGQGWTGELFF. As DNA, the CDR3 is TGTGCCAGCAGCTTGGTAGGACAGGGGTGGACCGGGGAGCTGTTTTTT.

The chain joins TRBV30 to TRBJ2-7; D may be TRBD2 (6 bases). This CDR3 is built from 14 residues. The V end was cut by 2 bases, the J end by 6 bases, with 17 bases between. Germline loops: CDR1 GTSNPN, CDR2 SVGIG (reference sequence). The CDR3, as DNA: TGTGCCTGGAGTCCGAGACGGGTGGGGGGCGAGCAGTACTTC. Protein product: CAWSPRRVGGEQYF. The full variable domain, its missing parts supplied by reference TRBV30 and TRBJ2-7, is SQTIHQWPATLVQPVGSPLSLECTVEGTSNPNLYWYRQAAGRGLQLLFYSVGIGQISSEVPQNLSASRPQDRQFILSSKKLLLSDSGFYLCAWSPRRVGGEQYFGPGTRLTVT.

This clone showed up just once. This chain joins TRBV9 and TRBJ1-6; D is undetermined. Trimming cost V 8 bases and J 3 bases, with 9 bases left between them. Germline-derived CDR1 and CDR2 are SGDLS and YYNGEE. This CDR3 is 13 amino acids long. The CDR3, as DNA: TGTGCCAGTTCACTTGACTATAATTCACCCCTCCACTTT. It translates to CASSLDYNSPLHF.

V gene TRBV10-3 combines with J gene TRBJ1-5; D might be TRBD1 (5 bases). V shed 3 bases and J shed 2 bases, with 17 bases lying between them. CDR1 and CDR2 from the germline V gene are ENHRY and SYGVKD. This CDR3 contains 17 residues. This CDR3 reads CAISDRVGPYGNQPQHF. The CDR3 DNA is TGTGCCATCAGTGACAGGGTCGGCCCCTATGGCAATCAGCCCCAGCATTTT.

V is TRBV5-1 and J is TRBJ2-7, with D possibly matching TRBD2 (6 bases). The CDR3 length is 17 residues. Germline CDR1 and CDR2: SGHRS and YFSETQ. Trimming pared 0 bases from V and 2 bases from J, leaving 18 bases between. CDR3 nucleotides: TGCGCCAGCAGCTTGGCCTACCTACGGGGGAGCGCCTACGAGCAGTACTTC. It encodes CASSLAYLRGSAYEQYF.

V and J are TRBV7-7 and TRBJ2-2; D unclear. The CDR3 runs to 14 residues. The V gene lost 5 bases and the J gene lost 3 bases, with 10 bases spanning the gap. Germline values: CDR1 SSHAT, CDR2 FNYEAQ (reference sequence). The CDR3 spells CASSVRLDTGELFF. The DNA for the CDR3 is TGTGCCAGCAGCGTACGACTGGACACCGGGGAGCTGTTTTTT.

This clone was seen just once. The V call is TRBV4-2, the J call TRBJ2-3, with a possible D match to TRBD1 (6 bases). The V end was cut by 1 base, the J end by 5 bases, with 22 bases between. The germline gives CDR1 LGHNA, CDR2 YNFKEQ. The CDR3 runs 18 residues. CDR3 protein: CASSQGLSGANWVDTQYF. In DNA form, the CDR3 reads TGTGCCAGCAGCCAAGGTCTGTCAGGGGCCAACTGGGTAGATACGCAGTATTTT.

The rearrangement joins TRBV5-6 to TRBJ2-5, with D possibly being TRBD2 (6 bases). The V and J ends lost 4 bases and 4 bases respectively, with 20 bases between them. Germline CDR1 SGHDT, CDR2 YYEEEE. There are 16 residues in the CDR3. The CDR3 sequence is CASSLRERSRGETQYF. CDR3 in DNA: TGTGCCAGCAGCCTCCGGGAGCGTAGCAGAGGAGAGACCCAGTACTTC.

The chain recombines TRBV2 with TRBJ2-3; 10 bases agree with TRBD2. The CDR3 extends over 17 amino acids. V trimming: 6 bases; J trimming: 5 bases; junction bases outside the gene matches: 14. Germline V gives CDR1 SNHLY, CDR2 FYNNEI. CDR3 in DNA: TGTGCCAGCAGGCTCCTAGCGGGGGCCGCTAATGGAGATACGCAGTATTTT. This sequence encodes CASRLLAGAANGDTQYF.

V is TRBV19 and J is TRBJ1-4, with D possibly TRBD1 on 5 matching bases. The CDR3 extends over 13 amino acids. CDR1 and CDR2 from the germline V gene are LNHDA and SQIVND (reference sequence). The V and J ends lost 6 bases and 7 bases respectively, with 12 bases between them. This CDR3 is CASRGGSGEKLFF. CDR3 in DNA: TGTGCCAGTAGGGGGGGGAGTGGTGAAAAACTGTTTTTT.

The chain employs TRBV18 and TRBJ2-5; maybe TRBD2 (5 bases). The CDR3 has 11 residues. The V and J ends lost 2 bases and 9 bases respectively, with 7 bases between them. Germline CDR1 and CDR2: KGHSH and LQKENI. CDR3 protein: CASSPGAAQYF. The CDR3, as DNA: TGTGCCAGCTCACCAGGAGCGGCCCAGTACTTC.

The rearrangement joins TRBV7-9 to TRBJ1-1; D is undetermined. The CDR3 consists of 16 residues. The V gene's germline CDR1 is SEHNR and CDR2 FQNEAQ (reference sequence). V was pared by 4 bases and J by 4 bases, with 19 bases between. CDR3 loop: CASSSTAERSFTEAFF. For the CDR3, the DNA is TGTGCCAGCAGCTCAACAGCAGAGAGAAGCTTCACTGAAGCTTTCTTT.

J is TRBJ2-7 and V is TRBV10-1; no firm D call. The V gene lost 2 bases and the J gene lost 6 bases, with 14 bases spanning the gap. The germline V gene has CDR1 WNHNN and CDR2 SYGVQD (reference sequence). The CDR3 is made up of 14 amino acids. CDR3 region: CASSETLDGGEQYF. The CDR3, as DNA: TGCGCCAGCAGTGAGACTTTAGATGGCGGCGAGCAGTACTTC.

The chain combines TRBV15 with TRBJ2-2; 7 bases map to TRBD1. Germline CDR1 is LNHNV and CDR2 is YYDKDF (reference sequence). V lost 1 base to trimming and J lost 4 bases; unmatched junction nucleotides: 3. This CDR3 region has 15 residues. The CDR3 DNA reads TGTGCCACCAGCAGAGGCACAGGGGCCACCGGGGAGCTGTTTTTT. Amino acid sequence: CATSRGTGATGELFF.

This clone was counted only a few times. The rearrangement joins TRBV19 to TRBJ2-3; D is unresolved. Trimming took off 6 bases at V and 0 bases at J, with 22 bases between the two ends. Germline-derived CDR1 and CDR2 are LNHDA and SQIVND (reference sequence). The CDR3 extends over 18 amino acids. CDR3 DNA sequence: TGTGCCAGTAGCTCGTGGCTACCGCGGCATACTAGCACAGATACGCAGTATTTT. Its translation is CASSSWLPRHTSTDTQYF.